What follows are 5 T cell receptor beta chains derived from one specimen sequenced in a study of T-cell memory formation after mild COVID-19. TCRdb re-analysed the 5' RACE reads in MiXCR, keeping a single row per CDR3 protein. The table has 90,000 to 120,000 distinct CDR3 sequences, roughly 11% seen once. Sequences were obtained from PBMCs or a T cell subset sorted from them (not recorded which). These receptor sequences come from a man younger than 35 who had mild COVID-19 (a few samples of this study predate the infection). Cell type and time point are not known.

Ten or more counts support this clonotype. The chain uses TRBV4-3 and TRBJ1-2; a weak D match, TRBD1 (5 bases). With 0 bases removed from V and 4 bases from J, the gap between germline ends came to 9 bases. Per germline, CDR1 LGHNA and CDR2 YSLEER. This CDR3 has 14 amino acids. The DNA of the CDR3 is TGCGCCAGCAGCCAAGACGGGGGAGGCTATGGCTACACCTTC. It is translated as CASSQDGGGYGYTF.

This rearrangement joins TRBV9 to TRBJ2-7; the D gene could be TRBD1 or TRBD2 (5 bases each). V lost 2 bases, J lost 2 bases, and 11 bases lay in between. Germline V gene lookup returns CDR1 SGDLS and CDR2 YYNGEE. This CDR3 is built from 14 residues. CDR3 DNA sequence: TGTGCCAGCAGCGTCGGGACCACGGCCTACGAGCAGTACTTC. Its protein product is CASSVGTTAYEQYF. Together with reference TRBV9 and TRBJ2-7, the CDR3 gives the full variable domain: DSGVTQTPKHLITATGQRVTLRCSPRSGDLSVYWYQQSLDQGLQFLIQYYNGEERAKGNILERFSAQQFPDLHSELNLSSLELGDSALYFCASSVGTTAYEQYFGPGTRLTVT.

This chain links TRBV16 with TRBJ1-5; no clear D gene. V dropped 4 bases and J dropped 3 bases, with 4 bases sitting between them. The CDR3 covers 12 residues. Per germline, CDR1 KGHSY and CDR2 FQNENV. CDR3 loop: CASSRVNQPQHF. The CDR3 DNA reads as TGTGCCAGCAGCCGCGTCAATCAGCCCCAGCATTTT.

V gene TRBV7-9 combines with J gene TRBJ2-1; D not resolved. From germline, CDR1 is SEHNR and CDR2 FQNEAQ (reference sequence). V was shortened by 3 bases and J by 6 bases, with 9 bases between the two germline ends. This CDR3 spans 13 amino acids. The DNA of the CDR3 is TGTGCCAGCAGCTTTTCTGGGTTCAATGAGCAGTTCTTC. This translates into CASSFSGFNEQFF.

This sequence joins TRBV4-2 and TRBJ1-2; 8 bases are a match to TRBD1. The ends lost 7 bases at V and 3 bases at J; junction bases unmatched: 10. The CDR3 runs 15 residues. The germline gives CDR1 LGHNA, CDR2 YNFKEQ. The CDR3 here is CASNQDRDLHYGYTF. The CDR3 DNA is TGTGCCAGCAACCAGGACAGGGACCTTCACTATGGCTACACCTTC.